This T cell receptor (beta chain) was found in a study of control samples from healthy donors and cancer patients. Germline V CDR1 and CDR2: SGHKS, YYEKEE (reference sequence). CDR3 length: 16 residues. With 0 bases removed from V and 2 bases from J, the gap between germline ends came to 15 bases. Here immunoSEQ multiplex PCR was the method, and the copy in TCRdb shows in-frame clones only, minus some. The sample holds 84,000 or so clones, around 83% seen once. The receptor was derived from a man aged 55-75 years with head and neck cancer. The source material was PBMCs. This sequence joins TRBV5-5 and TRBJ2-7; D not resolved. CDR3 in amino acids: CASSLGLLFPTYEQYF. DNA for the CDR3: TGTGCCAGCAGCTTGGGTCTGCTTTTCCCTACCTACGAGCAGTACTTC.